There are a few counts of the clone carrying this TCR beta chain. Its antigen is unidentified. All of the isolated RNA was reverse transcribed, so expressed TCRB transcripts were sequenced. About 3.57 million reads per sample were averaged for naive, central memory and regulatory samples. Clones were read by immunoSEQ multiplex PCR, and TCRdb kept only the in-frame ones, dropping some. The table has some 500,000 clones, more than 9.5% seen once. The data were obtained in a study of beta chain features in type 1 diabetes. Study results and limitations: For patients, the naive, central memory and Treg TCRB repertoires appeared more alike than for healthy donors.

Trimming at V came to 5 bases and at J to 6 bases, leaving 8 bases not matched to a gene. Germline values: CDR1 SEHNR, CDR2 FQNEAQ (reference sequence). The length of the CDR3 is 15 residues. Specimen: naive CD4+ T cells from blood. The chain joins TRBV7-9 to TRBJ2-1; TRBD2 matches 9 bases. The clonotype originates from a woman in her late teens or twenties in good health. This chain's CDR3 is CASSDLAGDLNEQFF. For the CDR3, the DNA is TGTGCCAGCAGCGACTTAGCGGGGGACCTCAATGAGCAGTTCTTC.